Following are 26 T cell receptor beta chains from one sample sequenced in a study of molecular identifiers for immune sequencing clone quantification. TCRdb analysed the PCR reads with MiXCR anew, one entry per CDR3 protein. This table has about 65,000 distinct CDR3 sequences, roughly 18% appearing once. The sequenced sample was naive CD8+ T cells from blood, with Jurkat cell RNA spiked in. As to subset: FACS-sorted CD8+CD4-CCR7+CD45RA+ naive T cells. All receptors derive from a human donor in good health. Some libraries in this study had Jurkat cell RNA spiked in.

The V and J genes are TRBV6-2 or TRBV6-3 and TRBJ2-1, with 14 positions matching TRBD2. Per germline, CDR1 MNHEY and CDR2 SVGEGT. This CDR3 is built from 23 residues. The V segment lost 5 bases and the J segment 7 bases; nucleotides outside the gene matches: 28. The CDR3 DNA sequence: TGTGCCAGCAGTAATCCGGGACTAGCGGGAGAAAGGTCTGTCAGGGAGGTCATAAATGAGCAGTTCTTC. It encodes CASSNPGLAGERSVREVINEQFF.

This clonotype was recorded many times. The genes are TRBV20-1 and TRBJ2-3, with TRBD1 matching over 7 bases. Germline CDR1 reads DFQATT; CDR2 reads SNEGSKA (reference sequence). This CDR3 comprises 14 residues. V shed 6 bases and J 0 bases; nucleotides not matched to a gene: 6. The chain's CDR3 is CSAQDRVSTDTQYF. The CDR3 DNA reads TGCAGTGCCCAAGACAGGGTCAGCACAGATACGCAGTATTTT.

The rearrangement links TRBV5-1 to TRBJ1-3; 8 bases align to TRBD1. Germline V lookup: CDR1 SGHRS, CDR2 YFSETQ. The ends lost 4 bases at V and 0 bases at J; junction bases unmatched: 6. The CDR3 consists of 16 residues. The CDR3 sequence: CASSPEGQDSGNTIYF. CDR3 nucleotides: TGCGCCAGCAGCCCAGAGGGACAGGACTCTGGAAACACCATATATTTT.

This clonotype was found many times. This chain joins TRBV4-1 and TRBJ2-2; 16 nucleotides line up with TRBD2. The J segment lost 6 bases and the V segment lost 3 bases, leaving 7 bases of the junction unmatched. The germline V gene encodes CDR1 MGHRA and CDR2 YSYEKL. The CDR3 sequence is 18 residues long. For the CDR3, the DNA is TGCGCCAGCAGCCAGGGACTAGCGGGAGGGCCGTCTCCCGGGGAGCTGTTTTTT. This gives the protein CASSQGLAGGPSPGELFF.

This clonotype appeared many times. The CDR3 coding sequence is TGTGCCAGCAGCCCCGGGACCCATAACTATGGCTACACCTTC. The encoded protein is CASSPGTHNYGYTF. The chain carries TRBV7-9 and TRBJ1-2, with a weak D call TRBD1 (5 bases). The CDR3 sequence is 14 residues long. V lost 5 bases and J lost 1, with 11 bases in between. Per the germline V gene, CDR1 is SEHNR and CDR2 is FQNEAQ (reference sequence).

To note about this clonotype: With a much larger clone just one base away, this may be a read error. V and J are TRBV7-8 and TRBJ1-1; D is possibly TRBD1 (6 bases). Germline values: CDR1 SGHVS, CDR2 FQNEAQ. The germline V and J ends were trimmed by 1 base and 7 bases, with 13 bases remaining between them. The CDR3 is 14 amino acids. This CDR3 reads CASSLVGRGCEAFF. Here the CDR3 DNA reads TGTGCCAGCAGCTTAGTGGGGAGGGGGTGTGAAGCTTTCTTT.

This clonotype was seen repeatedly, ten times or more. V gene TRBV7-2 combines with J gene TRBJ1-3; possible D gene TRBD1, 6 bases. V dropped 1 base and J dropped 0 bases, with 13 bases sitting between them. CDR1 and CDR2 from the germline V gene are SGHTA and FQGNSA. The CDR3 is 17 amino acids. The CDR3 here is CASSLGGGSYSGNTIYF. CDR3 nucleotides: TGTGCCAGCAGCTTAGGAGGGGGATCCTACTCTGGAAACACCATATATTTT.

This clonotype has more than one count but fewer than ten. The rearrangement links TRBV7-6 to TRBJ1-2; D not certain. CDR3 length: 15 residues. Trimming took 4 bases from V and 4 from J, leaving 16 bases between them. The germline CDR1 and CDR2 sequences are SGHVS and FNYEAQ. The CDR3 loop is CASSSRPPPGYGYTF. The CDR3 coding sequence is TGTGCCAGCAGCTCTAGACCCCCCCCCGGCTATGGCTACACCTTC. Using reference TRBV7-6 and TRBJ1-2 for the parts outside the CDR3, the full variable domain is GAGVSQSPRYKVTKRGQDVALRCDPISGHVSLYWYRQALGQGPEFLTYFNYEAQQDKSGLPNDRFSAERPEGSISTLTIQRTEQRDSAMYRCASSSRPPPGYGYTFGSGTRLTVV.

This clonotype was counted only a few times. CDR3 protein: CSVGGPPYEQFF. The CDR3 bases are TGCAGCGTTGGGGGCCCACCCTATGAGCAGTTCTTC. The V gene is TRBV29-1, the J gene TRBJ2-1, with D tentatively TRBD1 (5 bases). V dropped 4 bases and J dropped 8 bases, with 12 bases sitting between them. In germline, CDR1 is SQVTM, CDR2 ANQGSEA. The CDR3 has 12 amino acids.

This clonotype showed up many times. The J gene is TRBJ2-1, the V gene TRBV30; D is possibly TRBD2 (5 bases). Looked up from germline, CDR1 is GTSNPN and CDR2 is SVGIG (reference sequence). Trimming took 0 bases from V and 5 from J, leaving 11 bases between them. The CDR3 is made up of 14 amino acids. CDR3 protein: CAWSVGRPDNEQFF. As DNA, the CDR3 is TGTGCCTGGAGTGTTGGGAGACCCGACAATGAGCAGTTCTTC.

A note on this clonotype: This may stem from a read error, because a much larger clone lies one nucleotide away. This chain connects TRBV2 to TRBJ2-5, with TRBD2 identical over 14 bases. V trimming: 2 bases; J trimming: 3 bases; junction bases outside the gene matches: 8. The CDR3 sequence is 18 residues long. CDR1 is SNHLY and CDR2 is FYNNEI in the germline V gene. CDR3 in amino acids: CASSEWTQGLAGEETQYF. The DNA for the CDR3 is TGTGCCAGCAGTGAATGGACGCAGGGACTAGCGGGGGAAGAGACCCAGTACTTC.

This clonotype was counted many times. The chain joins TRBV30 to TRBJ2-1; TRBD2 matches at 9 bases. The germline gives CDR1 GTSNPN, CDR2 SVGIG (reference sequence). The CDR3 covers 14 residues. The ends lost 0 bases at V and 8 bases at J; junction bases unmatched: 5. CDR3 protein: CAWSVLAGVDEQFF. As DNA, the CDR3 is TGTGCCTGGAGTGTATTAGCGGGAGTAGATGAGCAGTTCTTC. Full variable domain (missing parts from reference TRBV30 and TRBJ2-1): SQTIHQWPATLVQPVGSPLSLECTVEGTSNPNLYWYRQAAGRGLQLLFYSVGIGQISSEVPQNLSASRPQDRQFILSSKKLLLSDSGFYLCAWSVLAGVDEQFFGPGTRLTVL.

This clonotype was found many times. The chain joins TRBV9 to TRBJ1-6, with D maybe TRBD1 (6 bases). V lost 6 bases and J 4 bases, leaving 17 bases between the germline ends. The germline V gene has CDR1 SGDLS and CDR2 YYNGEE. The CDR3 contains 16 residues. In nucleotides, the CDR3 is TGTGCCAGCAACCGACGACAGGATGGATATAATTCACCCCTCCACTTT. Translating it yields CASNRRQDGYNSPLHF.

Turning to this clonotype: A much larger clone sits a single nucleotide away, making a read error possible. V usage is TRBV12-3 or TRBV12-4 and J usage is TRBJ2-1, with 7 bases matching TRBD1. The CDR3 has 12 residues. The CDR3 DNA reads TGTGCCAACAGTTTAGGGGGCGGCCTACAGTTCTTC. Amino acid sequence: CANSLGGGLQFF.

The sample holds many counts of this clonotype. J is TRBJ2-7 and V is TRBV5-4; a possible D gene is TRBD1 (5 bases). Germline CDR1 is SGHNT and CDR2 is YYREEE (reference sequence). The CDR3 is 14 residues long. The V and J ends lost 4 bases and 3 bases respectively, with 14 bases between them. The chain's CDR3 is CASSTDMGSYEQYF. CDR3 nucleotide sequence: TGTGCCAGCAGCACGGACATGGGAAGCTACGAGCAGTACTTC. Looking up the rest from reference TRBV5-4 and TRBJ2-7 gives the full variable domain: ETGVTQSPTHLIKTRGQQVTLRCSSQSGHNTVSWYQQALGQGPQFIFQYYREEENGRGNFPPRFSGLQFPNYSSELNVNALELDDSALYLCASSTDMGSYEQYFGPGTRLTVT.

The chain recombines TRBV5-4 with TRBJ2-7, with D hard to call. Germline V gene data show CDR1 as SGHNT and CDR2 as YYREEE (reference sequence). This CDR3 has 16 residues. V lost 4 bases to trimming and J lost 5 bases, with 22 bases between them. The CDR3 protein is CASSPLKTLHANEQYF. CDR3 in DNA: TGTGCCAGCAGCCCGCTCAAGACTTTACATGCTAACGAGCAGTACTTC.

This clonotype was picked up many times. This sequence joins TRBV10-3 and TRBJ2-1; 7 nucleotides agree with TRBD1. The CDR3 runs to 14 residues. V dropped 3 bases and J dropped 6; count of bases not matched to a gene: 5. Germline V gene sequence: CDR1 ENHRY, CDR2 SYGVKD. In nucleotides, the CDR3 is TGTGCCATCAGTGACCTGACAGGGATCAATGAGCAGTTCTTC. This codes for CAISDLTGINEQFF.

As for this clonotype: This may come from a read error, since a much larger clone is one base off. The chain employs TRBV12-3 or TRBV12-4 and TRBJ2-3; no clear D. The CDR3 length is 12 residues. The CDR3 loop reads CASGFRTDTQYF. CDR3 sequence (DNA): TGTGCCAGCGGTTTTCGAACAGATACGCAGTATTTT.

This clonotype was observed many times. The rearrangement joins TRBV25-1 to TRBJ2-7; TRBD2 aligns across 8 bases. With 3 bases clipped from V and 0 bases from J, the junction kept 7 bases outside the gene matches. The CDR3 spans 16 residues. In germline, CDR1 is MGHDK, CDR2 SYGVNS. The CDR3 DNA follows: TGTGCCAGCAGTGACGGAGCGGGAGCGCTCTCCTACGAGCAGTACTTC. Its translation is CASSDGAGALSYEQYF.

A note on this clonotype: One junction end does not reproduce the germline sequence, and a read error may be involved. This chain connects TRBV6-5 to TRBJ2-2, with D possibly called TRBD1 or TRBD2 (5 bases each). The CDR3 consists of 17 residues. Per the germline V gene, CDR1 is MNHEY and CDR2 is SVGAGI. CDR3 DNA sequence: TGTGCCAGCACGGCGGTGAGGGAGAATCTGGACACCGGGGAGCTGCTTTTT. Translating gives CASTAVRENLDTGELLF.

This clonotype was counted only a few times. This chain connects TRBV2 to TRBJ2-2, with D hard to call. CDR3 length: 16 residues. Trimming pared 3 bases from V and 1 base from J, leaving 12 bases between. Germline V lookup: CDR1 SNHLY, CDR2 FYNNEI. CDR3 amino acids: CASSDPRELNTGELFF. The CDR3 DNA reads TGTGCCAGCAGTGATCCAAGGGAATTGAACACCGGGGAGCTGTTTTTT.

This clonotype has ten or more counts. The chain joins TRBV7-9 to TRBJ2-7; 7 bases fit TRBD1. With 2 bases clipped from V and 4 bases from J, the junction kept 8 bases outside the gene matches. CDR1 is SEHNR and CDR2 is FQNEAQ in the germline V gene (reference sequence). The CDR3 totals 15 residues. CDR3 region: CASSLKGALKYEQYF. In nucleotides, the CDR3 is TGTGCCAGCAGCTTAAAGGGGGCCCTGAAGTACGAGCAGTACTTC.

This clonotype turned up a few times. The missing conserved phenylalanine or tryptophan at the end of this CDR3 makes a read error likely. CDR3 protein: CASNPWGVFDGYTI. Written as DNA, the CDR3 is TGTGCCAGCAACCCCTGGGGGGTCTTCGATGGCTACACCATC. The V call is TRBV5-3, the J call TRBJ1-2; D is possibly TRBD1 (5 bases). TRBV5-3 is classed as an ORF, of uncertain function. This CDR3 region has 14 residues. V was trimmed by 8 bases and J by 6 bases, leaving 20 bases between them.

Worth noting for this clonotype: A single base separates this from a much larger clone, so it may be a read error. The chain employs TRBV27 and TRBJ2-3; the D gene is possibly TRBD1 (6 bases). The CDR3 is 12 amino acids. Germline CDR1 is MNHEY and CDR2 is SMNVEV (reference sequence). The CDR3 nucleotides are TGTGCCAGCAGTCTCAGGGGAGATACGCAGTGTTTT. Translated, it gives CASSLRGDTQCF.

Ten or more counts support this clonotype. The chain is built from TRBV29-1 and TRBJ2-3; weak D call: TRBD2 (6 bases). The CDR3 runs to 14 residues. V shed 8 bases and J shed 0 bases, with 15 bases lying between them. CDR1 and CDR2 from the germline V gene are SQVTM and ANQGSEA. The CDR3 region has the DNA TGCAGCACCCGCTCGGGAGCCAGCACAGATACGCAGTATTTT. Its protein is CSTRSGASTDTQYF.

This clonotype appeared many times. The V call is TRBV10-1, the J call TRBJ2-3, with 7 bases matching TRBD2. V lost 0 bases, J lost 2 bases, and 8 bases stayed unmatched. This CDR3 is built from 17 residues. Germline values: CDR1 WNHNN, CDR2 SYGVQD (reference sequence). The CDR3 DNA reads as TGCGCCAGCAGTGAGTCGGTACCGGGAGGAATCACAGATACGCAGTATTTT. This translates into CASSESVPGGITDTQYF.